This T cell receptor beta chain was documented in a study of CD8+CD57+ T cells in acquired aplastic anemia. Study context: In CD4+ cells, healthy donors produced an average of about 11 million reads. Study-level results: Controls did not differ significantly from patients in CD8+ Simpson's diversity. Between patients and controls, about 30 CD8+ CDR3 sequences were found in common.

The CDR3 sequence is 16 residues long. CDR1 is SNHLY and CDR2 is FYNNEI in the germline V gene. V lost 5 bases to trimming and J lost 0 bases, with 14 bases between them. Genomic DNA provided the template from which TCR beta VDJ and CDR3 profiles were obtained. Each CDR3 protein is one row after TCRdb ran MiXCR on the reads. Counted here are a few hundred thousand distinct CDR3 sequences, 30% to 35% occurring once; the ten biggest clones make up about 1.1%. This clonotype was seen a few times. Its matching antigen is unknown. The J gene is TRBJ1-3, the V gene TRBV2, with D perhaps matching TRBD1 (6 bases). The sequence was obtained from a human donor in good health, serving as a control. Sequenced material: sorted CD4+, CD8+, or CD8+CD57+ T cells (not recorded which) from PBMCs. The CDR3 spells CASSWDTENSGNTIYF. CDR3 coding DNA: TGTGCCAGCAGTTGGGACACGGAGAACTCTGGAAACACCATATATTTT.